What follows describes a single T cell receptor (beta chain). Across fewer than 25 US areas, participants ranged in age from about 18 to 90 years. Participants reported their clinical history, and cohort assignment relied on those reports. This specimen comes from a study of blood T cell repertoires in COVID-19. Whole-study context: Acute and convalescent COVID-19 specimens originated in the United States, Italy and Spain. In each case, the material was cDNA or gDNA derived from T cells, B-cell-depleted T cells, or PBMCs.

The table came from immunoSEQ multiplex PCR; TCRdb's copy has only in-frame clones and leaves some out. Among just over 300,000 clones, about 91% were seen once, and the ten largest hold just under 9%. V lost 3 bases to trimming and J lost 8 bases, with 10 bases between them. Germline V lookup: CDR1 SGHTA, CDR2 FQGNSA. This CDR3 has 13 residues. The chain recombines TRBV7-2 with TRBJ1-4; perhaps TRBD1 as D (6 bases). The receptor's source is a woman aged 18-30 years who had recovered from COVID-19. Sequencing was carried out using PBMCs or T cells enriched from blood (not recorded which). Here the CDR3 reads CASSLNRDEKLFF. As DNA, the CDR3 is TGTGCCAGCAGCTTGAACAGGGACGAAAAACTGTTTTTT.